This passage covers 16 T cell receptor beta chains from one sample sequenced in a study of shared clonotypes between healthy human individuals. Profiling relied on immunoSEQ multiplex PCR, and the TCRdb table lists in-frame clones only, not all of them. The sample contains roughly 2.6 million clones, more than 80% of which appear only once. Sequencing input: naive CD4+ T cells sorted from blood. The sample's subset: CD45RA+ positively selected. The receptors come from a man aged 18-30 years in good health.

The chain links TRBV7-8 to TRBJ1-6; no clear D. Between the trimmed V and J ends, which lost 4 bases and 9 bases, there was a span of 7 bases. The CDR3 totals 12 residues. Germline V gene lookup returns CDR1 SGHVS and CDR2 FQNEAQ. The CDR3 DNA is TGTGCCAGCAGCTCCGACCCTTCACCCCTCCACTTT. It encodes CASSSDPSPLHF.

The chain uses TRBV5-1 and TRBJ2-7; D perhaps matches TRBD2 (5 bases). Trimming took off 1 base at V and 4 bases at J, with 9 bases between the two ends. The length of the CDR3 is 13 residues. Germline V gene data show CDR1 as SGHRS and CDR2 as YFSETQ. The CDR3 DNA follows: TGCGCCAGCAGCTTGATGACGGGGTACGAGCAGTACTTC. Its protein product is CASSLMTGYEQYF.

The rearrangement uses TRBV5-1 and TRBJ2-2, with unresolved D. CDR1 is SGHRS and CDR2 is YFSETQ in the germline V gene. The germline V and J ends were trimmed by 2 bases and 4 bases, with 12 bases remaining between them. CDR3 size: 15 residues. In DNA, the CDR3 is TGCGCCAGCAGCTTCGCCCTAACGGCCACCGGGGAGCTGTTTTTT. Its protein is CASSFALTATGELFF.

V usage is TRBV5-1 and J usage is TRBJ2-5, with 7 nucleotides matching TRBD2. V lost 0 bases to trimming and J lost 5 bases; unmatched junction nucleotides: 4. This CDR3 spans 14 amino acids. Germline V gene lookup returns CDR1 SGHRS and CDR2 YFSETQ. The CDR3 DNA reads TGCGCCAGCAGCTTGGCCGTGACTAGCGAGACCCAGTACTTC. Translating it yields CASSLAVTSETQYF.

V is TRBV10-3 and J is TRBJ2-7, with 14 nucleotides matching TRBD2. This CDR3 region has 19 residues. Germline values: CDR1 ENHRY, CDR2 SYGVKD. Germline trimming cut 2 bases from V and 5 bases from J; bases unmatched to any gene: 14. For the CDR3, the DNA is TGTGCCATCAGTGAGGGGACTAGCGGGAGAATAGGAGGTGACCACGAGCAGTACTTC. It is translated as CAISEGTSGRIGGDHEQYF.

This clone was picked up a small number of times. Germline is not matched at one junction end, which may reflect a read error. This chain links TRBV19 with TRBJ1-2, with a possible D match to TRBD1 (6 bases). CDR1 and CDR2 (germline): LNHDA, SQIVND (reference sequence). The CDR3 has 11 amino acids. The CDR3 spells CASSTEDSPRF. The DNA of the CDR3 is TGTGCCAGTAGTACCGAGGACAGCCCTCGCTTC.

The gene calls are TRBV19 and TRBJ1-1; 9 nucleotides match TRBD1. The V segment lost 6 bases and the J segment 4 bases; nucleotides outside the gene matches: 6. The germline CDR1 and CDR2 sequences are LNHDA and SQIVND (reference sequence). This CDR3 is built from 14 residues. CDR3 region: CASRETGGVTEAFF. In DNA, the CDR3 is TGTGCCAGTAGGGAGACAGGGGGGGTCACTGAAGCTTTCTTT.

The rearrangement links TRBV28 to TRBJ2-2; TRBD2 might be the D (6 bases). CDR3 size: 12 residues. Germline V lookup: CDR1 MDHEN, CDR2 SYDVKM. The V gene lost 11 bases and the J gene lost 6 bases, with 13 bases spanning the gap. The CDR3 region is CASRLVAGELFF. The CDR3 DNA is TGTGCCTCTCGACTAGTGGCCGGGGAGCTGTTTTTT.

V usage is TRBV6-6 and J usage is TRBJ1-2, with 7 bases matching TRBD1. CDR1 and CDR2 from the germline V gene are MNHNY and SVGAGI (reference sequence). The CDR3 consists of 14 residues. The trim removed 6 bases at V and 7 bases at J, leaving 11 bases unmatched. The CDR3 reads CASSNTADRTGYTF. The CDR3 DNA reads TGTGCCAGCAGCAATACGGCGGACAGGACTGGCTACACCTTC.

In DNA, the CDR3 is TGCAGCGTTGCCCGAGGTGCGGGGACTGAAGCTTTCTTT. Translation: CSVARGAGTEAFF. The chain employs TRBV29-1 and TRBJ1-1; D is uncertain. The CDR3 is 13 amino acids. Trimming took off 4 bases at V and 5 bases at J, with 14 bases between the two ends. Germline loops: CDR1 SQVTM, CDR2 ANQGSEA.

The chain is built from TRBV2 and TRBJ2-7; 12 bases match TRBD1. Trimming removed 7 bases from V and 5 bases from J; junction bases left unmatched: 9. CDR1 is SNHLY and CDR2 is FYNNEI in the germline V gene. The CDR3 runs 15 residues. The CDR3 region is CASITGTGGFNEQYF. CDR3 in DNA: TGTGCCAGCATCACCGGGACAGGGGGCTTCAACGAGCAGTACTTC. Using reference TRBV2 and TRBJ2-7 for the parts outside the CDR3, the full variable domain is EPEVTQTPSHQVTQMGQEVILRCVPISNHLYFYWYRQILGQKVEFLVSFYNNEISEKSEIFDDQFSVERPDGSNFTLKIRSTKLEDSAMYFCASITGTGGFNEQYFGPGTRLTVT.

The sample holds a few counts of this clone. V gene TRBV12-5 combines with J gene TRBJ1-1; no reliable D call. Trimming cost V 6 bases and J 11 bases, with 22 bases left between them. CDR1 and CDR2 from the germline V gene are LGHNT and FRNRAP. CDR3 size: 14 residues. The CDR3 spells CASGPGERTSGAFF. In DNA, the CDR3 is TGTGCTAGTGGCCCCGGGGAGCGCACCTCGGGTGCTTTCTTT. Looking up the rest from reference TRBV12-5 and TRBJ1-1 gives the full variable domain: DARVTQTPRHKVTEMGQEVTMRCQPILGHNTVFWYRQTMMQGLELLAYFRNRAPLDDSGMPKDRFSAEMPDATLATLKIQPSEPRDSAVYFCASGPGERTSGAFFGQGTRLTVV.

V gene TRBV25-1 combines with J gene TRBJ1-1; D might be TRBD1 (6 bases). CDR1 and CDR2 (germline): MGHDK, SYGVNS. V lost 0 bases and J lost 5, with 7 bases in between. CDR3 size: 13 residues. The CDR3 DNA reads TGTGCCAGCAGTGAATATAGGGGGACTGAAGCTTTCTTT. It yields the protein CASSEYRGTEAFF.

A remark on this clone: Other DNA variants within this sample encode the same CDR3. The chain has TRBV27 and TRBJ1-2, with 8 bases aligning to TRBD1. Germline CDR1 reads MNHEY; CDR2 reads SMNVEV (reference sequence). Trimming took 2 bases from V and 4 from J; bases not matched to a gene: 0. This CDR3 has 13 amino acids. The CDR3 coding sequence is TGTGCCAGCAGTTTAGGACAGGGCTATGGCTACACCTTC. Residues: CASSLGQGYGYTF.

DNA of the CDR3: TGTGCCATCAGTAGGGCCGACGCCGGGGAGCTGTTTTTT. Translating gives CAISRADAGELFF. The chain links TRBV10-3 to TRBJ2-2; D is undetermined. V was cut by 5 bases and J by 6 bases, with 10 bases left in between. Germline V lookup: CDR1 ENHRY, CDR2 SYGVKD. The CDR3 has 13 amino acids.

This clone was counted once. The sample has other DNA sequences that encode this CDR3 too. The CDR3 loop is CASSLGLAGYNEQFF. The CDR3 DNA reads as TGTGCCAGCAGCTTGGGGCTAGCGGGCTACAATGAGCAGTTCTTC. The chain has TRBV5-5 and TRBJ2-1; 8 nucleotides align to TRBD2. CDR3 length: 15 amino acids. Germline V CDR1 and CDR2: SGHKS, YYEKEE (reference sequence). J gave up 3 bases and V 0 bases, and 2 bases lay outside the gene matches.